The following is a T cell receptor (beta chain) sequence with its context. The sample is drawn from a study of blood T cells in healthy people across ages. The use of a sample-barcoded 5' primer and a J-beta primer mix characterized a second PCR of roughly 6 to 11 cycles. TCRdb processed the 5' RACE reads anew with MiXCR; each CDR3 protein has one entry. The sample yields around 1.5 million distinct CDR3 sequences, roughly 32% seen once. From germline, CDR1 is DFQATT and CDR2 SNEGSKA (reference sequence). V shed 6 bases and J shed 7 bases, with 7 bases lying between them. The CDR3 has 10 amino acids. Each sample provided at least 5 micrograms of extracted total RNA.

The chain joins TRBV20-1 to TRBJ2-1; D ambiguous. This receptor was identified in a young woman in good health. The sample consisted of blood. CDR3 residues: CSAQENEQFF. CDR3 DNA: TGCAGTGCCCAAGAAAATGAGCAGTTCTTC.